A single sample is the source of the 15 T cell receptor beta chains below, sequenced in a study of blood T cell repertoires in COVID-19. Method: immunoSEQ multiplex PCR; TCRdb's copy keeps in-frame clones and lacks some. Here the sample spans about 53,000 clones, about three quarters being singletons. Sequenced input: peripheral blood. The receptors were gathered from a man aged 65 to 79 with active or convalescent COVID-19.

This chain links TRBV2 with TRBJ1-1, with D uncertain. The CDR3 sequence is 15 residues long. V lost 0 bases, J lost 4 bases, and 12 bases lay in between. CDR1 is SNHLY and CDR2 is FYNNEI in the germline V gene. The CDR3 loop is CASSEALTSGTEAFF. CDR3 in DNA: TGTGCCAGCAGTGAAGCGCTTACCTCCGGCACTGAAGCTTTCTTT.

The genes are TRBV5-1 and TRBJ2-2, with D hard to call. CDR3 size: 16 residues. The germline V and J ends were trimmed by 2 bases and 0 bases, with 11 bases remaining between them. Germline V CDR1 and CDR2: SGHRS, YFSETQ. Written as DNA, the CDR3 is TGCGCCAGCAGCTTCCAGCAGGCGTCGAACACCGGGGAGCTGTTTTTT. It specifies CASSFQQASNTGELFF.

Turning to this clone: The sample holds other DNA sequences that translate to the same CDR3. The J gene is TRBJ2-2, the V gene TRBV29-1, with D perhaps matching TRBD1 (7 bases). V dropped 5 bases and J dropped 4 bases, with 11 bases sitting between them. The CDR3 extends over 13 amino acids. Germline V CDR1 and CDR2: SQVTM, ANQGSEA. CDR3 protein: CSVNQGGTGELFF. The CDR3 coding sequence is TGCAGCGTTAACCAGGGGGGCACCGGGGAGCTGTTTTTT.

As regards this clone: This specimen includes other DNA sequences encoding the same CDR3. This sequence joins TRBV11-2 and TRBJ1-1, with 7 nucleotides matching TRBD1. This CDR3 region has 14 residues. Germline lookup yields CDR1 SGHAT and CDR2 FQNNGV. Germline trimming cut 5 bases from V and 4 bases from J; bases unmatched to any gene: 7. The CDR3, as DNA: TGTGCCAGCAGCCCACCCCGACAGGGCACTGAAGCTTTCTTT. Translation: CASSPPRQGTEAFF.

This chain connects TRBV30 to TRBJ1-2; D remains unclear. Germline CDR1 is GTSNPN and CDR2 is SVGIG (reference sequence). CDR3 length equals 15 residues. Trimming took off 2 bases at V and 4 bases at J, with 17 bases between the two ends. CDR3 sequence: CAWSLVLGGGYGYTF. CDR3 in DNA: TGTGCCTGGAGTTTAGTCCTCGGTGGCGGCTATGGCTACACCTTC.

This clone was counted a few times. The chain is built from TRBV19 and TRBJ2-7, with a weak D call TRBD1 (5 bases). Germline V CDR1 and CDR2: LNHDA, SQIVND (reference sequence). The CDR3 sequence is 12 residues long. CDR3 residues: CASGQGLYEQYF. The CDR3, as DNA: TGTGCTAGTGGGCAGGGCCTTTACGAGCAGTACTTC.

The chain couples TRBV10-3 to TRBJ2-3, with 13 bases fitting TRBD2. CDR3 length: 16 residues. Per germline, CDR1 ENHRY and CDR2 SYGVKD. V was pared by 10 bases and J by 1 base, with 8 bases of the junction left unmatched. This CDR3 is CATGTSGKSGTDTQYF. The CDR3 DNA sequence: TGTGCCACCGGGACTAGCGGGAAGTCGGGCACAGATACGCAGTATTTT.

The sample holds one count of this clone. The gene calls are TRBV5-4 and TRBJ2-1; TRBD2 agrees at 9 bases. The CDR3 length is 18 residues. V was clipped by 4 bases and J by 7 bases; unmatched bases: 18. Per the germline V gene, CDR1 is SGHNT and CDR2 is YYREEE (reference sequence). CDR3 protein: CASSPQAGGGFFENEQFF. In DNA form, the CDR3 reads TGTGCCAGCAGCCCGCAGGCGGGGGGGGGATTCTTTGAAAATGAGCAGTTCTTC.

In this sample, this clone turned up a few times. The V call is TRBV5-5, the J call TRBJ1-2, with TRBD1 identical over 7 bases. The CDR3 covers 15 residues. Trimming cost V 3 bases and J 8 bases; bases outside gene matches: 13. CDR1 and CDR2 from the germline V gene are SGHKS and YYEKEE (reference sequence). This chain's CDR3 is CASSSIGTGARGYTF. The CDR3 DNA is TGTGCCAGCAGCTCTATTGGAACAGGGGCAAGAGGCTACACCTTC. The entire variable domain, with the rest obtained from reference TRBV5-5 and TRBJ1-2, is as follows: DAGVTQSPTHLIKTRGQQVTLRCSPISGHKSVSWYQQVLGQGPQFIFQYYEKEERGRGNFPDRFSARQFPNYSSELNVNALLLGDSALYLCASSSIGTGARGYTFGSGTRLTVV.

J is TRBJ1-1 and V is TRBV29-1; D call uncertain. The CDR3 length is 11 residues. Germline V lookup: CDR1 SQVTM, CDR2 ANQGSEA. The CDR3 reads CSGTRDTEAFF. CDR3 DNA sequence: TGCAGTGGTACTAGGGACACTGAAGCTTTCTTT. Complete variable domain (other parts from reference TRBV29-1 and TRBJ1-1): SAVISQKPSRDICQRGTSLTIQCQVDSQVTMMFWYRQQPGQSLTLIATANQGSEATYESGFVIDKFPISRPNLTFSTLTVSNMSPEDSSIYLCSGTRDTEAFFGQGTRLTVV.

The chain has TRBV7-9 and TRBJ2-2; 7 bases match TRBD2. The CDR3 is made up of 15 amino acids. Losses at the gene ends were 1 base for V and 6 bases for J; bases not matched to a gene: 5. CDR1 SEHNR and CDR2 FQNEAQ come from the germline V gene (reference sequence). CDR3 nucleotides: TGTGCCAGCAGCTTAGTGCTAGCGGATTCCGGGGAGCTGTTTTTT. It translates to CASSLVLADSGELFF.

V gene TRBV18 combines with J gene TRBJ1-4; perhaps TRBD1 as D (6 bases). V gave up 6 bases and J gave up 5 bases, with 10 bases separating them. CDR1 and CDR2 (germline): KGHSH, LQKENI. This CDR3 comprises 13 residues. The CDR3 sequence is CASSTGQNEKLFF. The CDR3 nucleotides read TGTGCCAGCTCGACTGGACAGAATGAAAAACTGTTTTTT. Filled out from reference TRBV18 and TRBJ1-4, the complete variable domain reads NAGVMQNPRHLVRRRGQEARLRCSPMKGHSHVYWYRQLPEEGLKFMVYLQKENIIDESGMPKERFSAEFPKEGPSILRIQQVVRGDSAAYFCASSTGQNEKLFFGSGTQLSVL.

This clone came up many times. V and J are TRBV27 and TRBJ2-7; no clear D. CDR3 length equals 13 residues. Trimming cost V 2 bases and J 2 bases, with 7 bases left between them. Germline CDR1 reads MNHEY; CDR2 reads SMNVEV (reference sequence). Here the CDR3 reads CASSLGRAYEQYF. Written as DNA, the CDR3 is TGTGCCAGCAGTTTAGGTCGAGCCTACGAGCAGTACTTC.

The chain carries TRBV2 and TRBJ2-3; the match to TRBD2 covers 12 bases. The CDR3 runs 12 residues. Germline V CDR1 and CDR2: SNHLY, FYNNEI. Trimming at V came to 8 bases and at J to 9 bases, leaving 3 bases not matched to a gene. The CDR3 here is CASGLAGMTQYF. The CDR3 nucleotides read TGTGCCAGCGGACTAGCGGGGATGACGCAGTATTTT.

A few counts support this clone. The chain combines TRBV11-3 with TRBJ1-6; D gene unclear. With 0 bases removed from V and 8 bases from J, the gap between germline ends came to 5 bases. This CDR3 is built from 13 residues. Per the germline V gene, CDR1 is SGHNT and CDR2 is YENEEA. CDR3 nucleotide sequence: TGTGCCAGCAGCTTAGAGAGGGATTCACCCCTCCACTTT. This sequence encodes CASSLERDSPLHF.